The rows below give T cell receptor beta chains drawn from one sample of a study of cytotoxic CD8 clonotypes in ibrutinib-treated CLL. Some clones are missing from TCRdb's copy, which holds only in-frame ones; the method was immunoSEQ multiplex PCR. Among 200,000 to 250,000 clones listed, just over 70% were seen once. Sequenced material: PBMCs, taken after 12 months of ibrutinib treatment. Source of these receptors: a human donor with chronic lymphocytic leukemia. CDR3s leave out the opening cysteine and the closing phenylalanine or tryptophan. Each record gives: V gene, J gene, CDR3 protein.

TRBV9	TRBJ1-4	ASSESGTGASEKLF
TRBV4-3	TRBJ2-7	ASSQEGLQSYEQY
TRBV7-9	TRBJ2-2	ASSFPTDGTGELF
TRBV28	TRBJ1-2	ASSFREVDYGYT
TRBV6-5	TRBJ2-2	ASSYSYGRAAGELF
TRBV7-9	TRBJ1-1	ASSLVSVYEAF
TRBV21-1	TRBJ1-6	ASSNRASKGLYSPLH
TRBV30	TRBJ1-1	AWSVTEGTEAF
TRBV30	TRBJ2-2	AWSVGWTGELF
TRBV5-3	TRBJ1-6	ARSPRQSNSPLH
TRBV5-6	TRBJ1-2	ASSLIRALIYGYT
TRBV27	TRBJ2-5	ASSFLPGNQETQY
TRBV9	TRBJ2-7	ASSAVRDGWGEQY
TRBV10-1	TRBJ1-5	ASSGAGQPQH
TRBV7-2	TRBJ2-5	ASSLRRVADRGETQY
TRBV18	TRBJ1-2	ASSPTRLTSNYGYT
TRBV5-4	TRBJ1-6	ASSLAGAYNSPLH
TRBV7-7	TRBJ1-1	ASSYRTDTEAF
TRBV6-1	TRBJ2-5	ASNMDRGYQETQY
TRBV5-5	TRBJ2-3	ASSLGLAGAGTDTQY
TRBV4-1	TRBJ2-4	ASSQDRGSSAKNIQY
TRBV6-6	TRBJ2-5	ASSSRLETQY
TRBV7-2	TRBJ2-7	ASSFRTGSYGGGSYEQY
TRBV9	TRBJ2-5	ASSPSQGLGETQY
TRBV9	TRBJ2-1	ASSAGLAGVEEQF